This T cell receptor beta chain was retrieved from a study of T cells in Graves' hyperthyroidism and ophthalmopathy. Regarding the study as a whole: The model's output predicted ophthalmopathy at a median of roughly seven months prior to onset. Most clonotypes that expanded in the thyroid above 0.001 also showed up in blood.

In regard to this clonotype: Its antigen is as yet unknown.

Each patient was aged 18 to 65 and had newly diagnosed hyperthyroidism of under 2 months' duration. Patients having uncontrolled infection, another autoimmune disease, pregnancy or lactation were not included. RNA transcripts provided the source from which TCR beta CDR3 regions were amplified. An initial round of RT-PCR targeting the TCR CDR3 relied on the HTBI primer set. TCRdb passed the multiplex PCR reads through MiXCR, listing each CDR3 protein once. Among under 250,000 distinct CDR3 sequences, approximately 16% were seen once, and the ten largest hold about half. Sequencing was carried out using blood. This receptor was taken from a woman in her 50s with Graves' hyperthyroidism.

The CDR3 bases are TGTGCCAGCAGTGACGAGGGTTCTGGGGCCAACGTCCTGACTTTC. Protein sequence: CASSDEGSGANVLTF. The genes are TRBV12-3 or TRBV12-4 and TRBJ2-6; a weak D match, TRBD2 (5 bases). The CDR3 is 15 amino acids. The V end was cut by 5 bases, the J end by 1 base, with 9 bases between.